This TCR beta chain was sequenced for a study of blood T cell repertoires in COVID-19. Those designated as exposed participants met a COVID-19 case within 2 weeks before study entry. Here immunoSEQ multiplex PCR was the method, and the copy in TCRdb shows in-frame clones only, minus some. Among approximately 200,000 clones listed, roughly 90% were seen once. V was clipped by 5 bases and J by 1 base; unmatched bases: 0. The CDR3 is 13 amino acids. The germline V gene has CDR1 KGHSH and CDR2 LQKENI. V and J are TRBV18 and TRBJ1-1; 8 bases map to TRBD1. The sample was PBMCs or T cells enriched from blood (not recorded which). This clonotype was sampled from a woman younger than 45 who had been exposed to COVID-19. In DNA form, the CDR3 reads TGTGCCAGCTCAGGACAGGGGAACACTGAAGCTTTCTTT. Translation gives CASSGQGNTEAFF.